This T cell receptor (beta chain) was sequenced in a study of control samples from healthy donors and cancer patients. Sequenced by immunoSEQ multiplex PCR; TCRdb stores in-frame clones only, minus some. This table holds approximately 37,000 clones, 92% found once. CDR1 MGHRA and CDR2 YSYEKL come from the germline V gene. The V end lost 2 bases, the J end lost 0 bases, and 10 bases lay between the germline ends. The CDR3 extends over 15 amino acids. This clone was found a few times. The sequence derives from a woman in her forties or fifties in good health. The V gene is TRBV4-1, the J gene TRBJ1-1; D not certain. Sequenced sample: blood. This CDR3 reads CASSQSGGLNTEAFF. The CDR3 coding sequence is TGCGCCAGCAGCCAAAGTGGAGGGTTGAACACTGAAGCTTTCTTT.